The source of this T cell receptor (beta chain) is a study of cytomegalovirus exposure and HLA in healthy donors. Overall study: The early release's HLA-typed donors yielded approximately 81 million unique TCRs.

After removal of 1 base from V and 5 bases from J, the junction contained 3 bases not matched to a gene. The CDR3 length is 15 residues. Germline-derived CDR1 and CDR2 are MNHNS and SASEGT. Use of 60 Vbeta and 13 Jbeta primers characterized the PCR. The assay was immunoSEQ multiplex PCR, and TCRdb's table has in-frame clones only and misses some. Seen here are roughly 180,000 clones, over 70% observed once, and the top ten hold 1.2%. On this clone itself: Its antigen is not known.

Whole-study findings and limits: Donors belonging to an Asian-associated ancestry cluster reportedly showed fewer N-insertions in productive TCRs than the roughly 670-donor mean, according to what a later analysis found.

The sequencing input was PBMCs. The sequence came from a boy between 2 and 15 years old in good health and CMV-seronegative. This sequence joins TRBV6-1 and TRBJ2-1; 9 bases line up with TRBD1. As DNA, the CDR3 is TGTGCCAGCAGTGAAGACAGGGGGCCTCACAATGAGCAGTTCTTC. Protein product: CASSEDRGPHNEQFF.